This T cell receptor beta chain was retrieved from a study of shared T cell receptors in the human thymus. There are 15 residues in the CDR3. J gave up 1 base and V 2 bases, and 4 bases lay outside the gene matches. CDR1 is MNHEY and CDR2 is SVGAGI in the germline V gene. Repertoires were generated with immunoSEQ multiplex PCR, while TCRdb's copy carries only in-frame clones and drops some. Of about 660,000 clones listed, approximately 89% are singletons. This same sample was also taken into another study, of human thymus T cells. From that report: Resections from corrective heart surgery provided thymus tissue. Thymic and blood repertoires showed apparently biased V and J gene usage.

V gene TRBV6-5 combines with J gene TRBJ1-2, with TRBD1 matching over 7 bases. This sequence was found in a boy in the first two years of life with a congenital heart defect. The sample taken for sequencing was thymocytes. The CDR3 protein is CASSYKGQHNYGYTF. The DNA of the CDR3 is TGTGCCAGCAGTTACAAGGGACAGCATAACTATGGCTACACCTTC.